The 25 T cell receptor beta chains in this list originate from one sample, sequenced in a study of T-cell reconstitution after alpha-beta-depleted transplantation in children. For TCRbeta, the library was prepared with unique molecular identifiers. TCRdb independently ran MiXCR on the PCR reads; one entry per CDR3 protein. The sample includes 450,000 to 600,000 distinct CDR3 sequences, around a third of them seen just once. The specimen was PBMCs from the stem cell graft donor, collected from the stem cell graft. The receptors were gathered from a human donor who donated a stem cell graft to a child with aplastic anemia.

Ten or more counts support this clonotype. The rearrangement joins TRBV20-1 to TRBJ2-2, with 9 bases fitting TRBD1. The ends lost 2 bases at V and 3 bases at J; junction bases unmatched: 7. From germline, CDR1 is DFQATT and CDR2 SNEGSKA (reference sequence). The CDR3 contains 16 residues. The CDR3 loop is CSARTTGGGDTGELFF. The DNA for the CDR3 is TGCAGTGCTAGAACCACAGGGGGCGGTGACACCGGGGAGCTGTTTTTT.

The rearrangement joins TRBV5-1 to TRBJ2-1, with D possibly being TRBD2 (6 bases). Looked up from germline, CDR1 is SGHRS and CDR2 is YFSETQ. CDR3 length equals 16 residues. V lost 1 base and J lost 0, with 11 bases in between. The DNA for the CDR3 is TGCGCCAGCAGCTTGCAGCGGGTGGGCTCCTACAATGAGCAGTTCTTC. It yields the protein CASSLQRVGSYNEQFF.

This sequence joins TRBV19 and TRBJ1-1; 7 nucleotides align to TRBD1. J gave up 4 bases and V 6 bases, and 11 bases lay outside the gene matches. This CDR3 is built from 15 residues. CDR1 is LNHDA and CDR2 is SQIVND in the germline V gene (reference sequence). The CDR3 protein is CASREIDREGTEAFF. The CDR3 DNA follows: TGTGCCAGTAGGGAAATCGACAGGGAGGGCACTGAAGCTTTCTTT.

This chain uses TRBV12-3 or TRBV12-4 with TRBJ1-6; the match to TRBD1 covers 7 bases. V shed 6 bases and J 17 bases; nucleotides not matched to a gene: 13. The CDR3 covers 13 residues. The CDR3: CASSGRQGTGFHF. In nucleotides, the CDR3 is TGTGCCAGCAGCGGTCGACAGGGAACAGGTTTCCACTTT.

The CDR3 DNA reads as TGTGCCAGCAGCGTAGAGGGGGGGAGGTTCAATGAGCAGTTCTTC. Its protein product is CASSVEGGRFNEQFF. This rearrangement joins TRBV7-3 to TRBJ2-1, with TRBD2 as a possible D gene (7 bases). V was trimmed by 5 bases and J by 6 bases, leaving 17 bases between them. Germline CDR1 is SGHTA and CDR2 is FQGTGA. The CDR3 covers 15 residues.

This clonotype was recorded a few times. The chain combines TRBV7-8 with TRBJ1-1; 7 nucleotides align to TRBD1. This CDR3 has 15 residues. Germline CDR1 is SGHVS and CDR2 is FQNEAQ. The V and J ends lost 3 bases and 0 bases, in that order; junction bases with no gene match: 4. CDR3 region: CASSLSGQLNTEAFF. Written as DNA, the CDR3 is TGTGCCAGCAGCTTGTCGGGACAGTTGAACACTGAAGCTTTCTTT. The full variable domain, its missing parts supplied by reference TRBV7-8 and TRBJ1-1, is GAGVSQSPRYKVAKRGQDVALRCDPISGHVSLFWYQQALGQGPEFLTYFQNEAQLDKSGLPSDRFFAERPEGSVSTLKIQRTQQEDSAVYLCASSLSGQLNTEAFFGQGTRLTVV.

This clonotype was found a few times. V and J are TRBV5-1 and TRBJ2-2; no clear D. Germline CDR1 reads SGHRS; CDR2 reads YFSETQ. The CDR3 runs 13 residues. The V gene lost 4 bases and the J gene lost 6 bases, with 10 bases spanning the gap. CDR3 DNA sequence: TGCGCCAGCAGCGACCAGGTTTCCGGGGAGCTGTTTTTT. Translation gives CASSDQVSGELFF.

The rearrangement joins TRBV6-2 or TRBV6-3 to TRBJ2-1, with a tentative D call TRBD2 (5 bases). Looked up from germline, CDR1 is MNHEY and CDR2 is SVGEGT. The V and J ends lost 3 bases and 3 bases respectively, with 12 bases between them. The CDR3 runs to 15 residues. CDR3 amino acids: CASSYKEDGYNEQFF. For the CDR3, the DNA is TGTGCCAGCAGTTATAAGGAGGACGGCTACAATGAGCAGTTCTTC.

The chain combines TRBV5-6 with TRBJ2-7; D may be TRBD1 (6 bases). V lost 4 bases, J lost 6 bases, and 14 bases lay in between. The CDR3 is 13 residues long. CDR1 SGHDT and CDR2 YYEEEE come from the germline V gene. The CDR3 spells CASSPTGYGEQYF. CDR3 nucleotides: TGTGCCAGCAGCCCTACAGGGTATGGCGAGCAGTACTTC.

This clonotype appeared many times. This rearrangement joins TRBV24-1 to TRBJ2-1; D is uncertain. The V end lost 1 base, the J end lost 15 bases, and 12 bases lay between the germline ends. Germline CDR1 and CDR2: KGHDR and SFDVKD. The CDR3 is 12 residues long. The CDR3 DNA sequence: TGTGCCACCAGTGATTTAAGTCCCTCACGGTTCTTC. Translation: CATSDLSPSRFF.

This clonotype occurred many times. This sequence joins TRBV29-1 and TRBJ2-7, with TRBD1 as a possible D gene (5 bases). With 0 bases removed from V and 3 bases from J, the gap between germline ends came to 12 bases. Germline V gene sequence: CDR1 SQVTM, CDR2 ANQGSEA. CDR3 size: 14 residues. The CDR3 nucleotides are TGCAGCGTTGAAGATCAGGGCCGCGGCTACGAGCAGTACTTC. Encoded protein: CSVEDQGRGYEQYF.

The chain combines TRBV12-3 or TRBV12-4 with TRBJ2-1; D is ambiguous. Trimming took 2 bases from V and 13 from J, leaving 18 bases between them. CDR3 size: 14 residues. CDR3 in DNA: TGTGCCAGCAGTTTAAAGGGCCTCCAAGAGACCCAGTTCTTC. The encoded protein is CASSLKGLQETQFF.

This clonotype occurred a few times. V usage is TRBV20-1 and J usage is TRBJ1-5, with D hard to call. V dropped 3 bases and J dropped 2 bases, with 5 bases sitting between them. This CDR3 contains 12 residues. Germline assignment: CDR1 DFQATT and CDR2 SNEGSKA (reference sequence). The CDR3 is CSASRRNQPQHF. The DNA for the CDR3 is TGCAGTGCTAGTAGGCGCAATCAGCCCCAGCATTTT.

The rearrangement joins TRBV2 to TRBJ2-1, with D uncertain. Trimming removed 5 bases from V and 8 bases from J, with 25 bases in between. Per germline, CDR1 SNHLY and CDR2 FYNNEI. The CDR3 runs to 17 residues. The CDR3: CASSPGNLAADVDEQFF. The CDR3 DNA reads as TGTGCCAGCAGTCCTGGGAATCTGGCCGCCGATGTAGATGAGCAGTTCTTC.

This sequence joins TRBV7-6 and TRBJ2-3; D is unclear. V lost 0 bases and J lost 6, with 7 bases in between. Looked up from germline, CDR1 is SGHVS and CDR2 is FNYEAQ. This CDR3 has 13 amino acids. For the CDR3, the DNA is TGTGCCAGCAGCTTAGCGGTTGTCGATACGCAGTATTTT. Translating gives CASSLAVVDTQYF.

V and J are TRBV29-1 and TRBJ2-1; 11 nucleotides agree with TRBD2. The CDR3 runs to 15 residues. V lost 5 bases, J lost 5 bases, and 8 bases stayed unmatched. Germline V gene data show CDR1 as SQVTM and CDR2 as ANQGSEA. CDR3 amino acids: CSVSGTSGTHNEQFF. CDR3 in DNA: TGCAGCGTTTCTGGGACTAGCGGAACCCACAATGAGCAGTTCTTC.

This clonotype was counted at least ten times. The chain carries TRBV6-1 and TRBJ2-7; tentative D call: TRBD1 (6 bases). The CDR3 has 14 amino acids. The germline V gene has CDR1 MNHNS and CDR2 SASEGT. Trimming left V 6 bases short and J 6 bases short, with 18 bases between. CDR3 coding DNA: TGTGCCAGCAGCCTCCACCCACAGGGCGGCGAGCAGTACGTC. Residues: CASSLHPQGGEQYV.

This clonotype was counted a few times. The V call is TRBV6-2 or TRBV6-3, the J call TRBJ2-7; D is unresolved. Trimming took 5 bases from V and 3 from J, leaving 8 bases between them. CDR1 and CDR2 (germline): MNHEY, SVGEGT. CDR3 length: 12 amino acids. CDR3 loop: CASSAPFYEQYF. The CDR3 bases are TGTGCCAGCAGTGCCCCATTCTACGAGCAGTACTTC.

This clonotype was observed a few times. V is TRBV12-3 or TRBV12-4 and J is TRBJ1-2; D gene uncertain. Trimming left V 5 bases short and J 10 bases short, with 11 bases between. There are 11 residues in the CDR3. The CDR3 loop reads CASSPGSDYTF. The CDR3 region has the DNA TGTGCCAGCAGTCCGGGGAGTGACTACACCTTC.

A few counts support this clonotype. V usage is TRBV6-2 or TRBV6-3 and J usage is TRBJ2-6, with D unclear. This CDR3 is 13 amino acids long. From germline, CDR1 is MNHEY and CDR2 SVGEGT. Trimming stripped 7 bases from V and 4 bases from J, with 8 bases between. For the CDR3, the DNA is TGTGCCAGCACCTTGGTAGGGGCCAACGTCCTGACTTTC. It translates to CASTLVGANVLTF.

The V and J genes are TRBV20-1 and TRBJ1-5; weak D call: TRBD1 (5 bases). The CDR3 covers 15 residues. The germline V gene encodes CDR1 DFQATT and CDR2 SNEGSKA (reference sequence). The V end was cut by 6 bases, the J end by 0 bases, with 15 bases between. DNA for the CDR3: TGCAGTGCCCGGGCCCCAGGGACTAGCAATCAGCCCCAGCATTTT. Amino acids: CSARAPGTSNQPQHF.

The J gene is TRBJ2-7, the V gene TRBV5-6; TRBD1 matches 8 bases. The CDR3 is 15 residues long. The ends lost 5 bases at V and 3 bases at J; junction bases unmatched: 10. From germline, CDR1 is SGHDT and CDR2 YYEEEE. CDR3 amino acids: CASSLLNRGNYEQYV. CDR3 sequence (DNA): TGTGCCAGCAGTTTGCTTAACAGGGGGAACTACGAGCAGTACGTC.

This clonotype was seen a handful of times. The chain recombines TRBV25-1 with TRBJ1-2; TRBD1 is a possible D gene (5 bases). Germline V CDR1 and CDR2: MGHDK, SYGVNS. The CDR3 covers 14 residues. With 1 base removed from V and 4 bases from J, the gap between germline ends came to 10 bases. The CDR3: CASSEFGRAYGYTF. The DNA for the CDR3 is TGTGCCAGCAGTGAATTTGGCAGGGCCTATGGCTACACCTTC.

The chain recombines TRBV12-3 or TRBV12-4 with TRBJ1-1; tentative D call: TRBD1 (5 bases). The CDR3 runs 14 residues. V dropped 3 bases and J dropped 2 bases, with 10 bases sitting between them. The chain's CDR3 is CASSFFDSNTEAFF. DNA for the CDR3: TGTGCCAGCAGTTTCTTTGACAGCAACACTGAAGCTTTCTTT.

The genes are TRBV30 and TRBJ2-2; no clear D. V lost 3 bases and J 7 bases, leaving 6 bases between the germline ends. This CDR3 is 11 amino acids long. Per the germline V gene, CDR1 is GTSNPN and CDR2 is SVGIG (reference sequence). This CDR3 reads CAWRYSGELFF. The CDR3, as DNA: TGTGCCTGGAGATACAGCGGGGAGCTGTTTTTT.